The source of this TCR beta chain is a study of T cell responses to AZD1222 COVID-19 vaccine. Study-wide results and limits: Close to half of all spike-specific TCRs reportedly target regions of the variants that are unmutated. Baseline antibody screening turned up just a handful of seropositive AZD1222 recipients.

With respect to this clone: Its antigen remains unknown.

Data came from immunoSEQ multiplex PCR; TCRdb stores just in-frame clones and leaves some out. The sample shows 110,000 to 150,000 clones, more than 85% of them seen only once. Germline CDR1 reads SGHTA; CDR2 reads FQGTGA. The CDR3 consists of 15 residues. The V end lost 5 bases, the J end lost 0 bases, and 14 bases lay between the germline ends. This sequence originates from an adult in good health. The source was peripheral blood, collected on day 0 of AZD1222 vaccination. V usage is TRBV7-3 and J usage is TRBJ2-7; a possible D gene is TRBD1 (6 bases). The CDR3 sequence is CASSPQQGASYEQYF. The CDR3 coding sequence is TGTGCCAGCAGCCCCCAACAGGGCGCCTCCTACGAGCAGTACTTC.